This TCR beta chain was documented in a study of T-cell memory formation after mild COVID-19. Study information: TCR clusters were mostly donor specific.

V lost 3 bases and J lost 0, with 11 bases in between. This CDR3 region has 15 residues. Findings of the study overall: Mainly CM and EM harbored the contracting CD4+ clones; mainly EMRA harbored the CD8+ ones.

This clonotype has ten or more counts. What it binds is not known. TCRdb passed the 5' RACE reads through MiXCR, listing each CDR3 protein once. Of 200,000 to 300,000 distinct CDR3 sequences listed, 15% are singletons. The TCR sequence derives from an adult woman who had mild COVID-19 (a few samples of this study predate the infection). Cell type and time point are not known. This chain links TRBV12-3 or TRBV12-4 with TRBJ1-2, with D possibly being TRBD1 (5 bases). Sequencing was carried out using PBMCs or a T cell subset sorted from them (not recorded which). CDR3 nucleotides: TGTGCCAGCAGTTTTCCGGGACGGACTAACTATGGCTACACCTTC. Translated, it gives CASSFPGRTNYGYTF.